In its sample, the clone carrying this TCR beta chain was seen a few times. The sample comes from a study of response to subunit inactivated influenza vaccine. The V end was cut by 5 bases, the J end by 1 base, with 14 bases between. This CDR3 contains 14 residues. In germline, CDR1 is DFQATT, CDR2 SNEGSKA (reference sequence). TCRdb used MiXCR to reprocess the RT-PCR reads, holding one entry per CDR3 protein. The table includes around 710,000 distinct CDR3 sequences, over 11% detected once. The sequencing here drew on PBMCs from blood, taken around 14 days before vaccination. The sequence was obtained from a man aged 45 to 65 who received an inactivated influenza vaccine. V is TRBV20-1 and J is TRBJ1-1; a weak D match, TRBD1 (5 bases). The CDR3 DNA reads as TGCAGTGCTGGGGCAGTCGGGACGAACACTGAAGCTTTCTTT. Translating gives CSAGAVGTNTEAFF.